This T cell receptor (beta chain) was recorded in a study of cytomegalovirus exposure and HLA in healthy donors. General study points: Earlier results showed most TCR beta V segments being productive about 87% or about 30% of the time. The study reported that TCR beta sequences accurately predicted HLA-A and HLA-B alleles in most subjects. The study flagged approximately 180 TCR beta chains as cytomegalovirus-associated. Reportedly, fewer N-insertions than the approximately 690-donor mean appeared in an Asian-associated ancestry cluster in a later analysis.

With 60 Vbeta and 13 Jbeta primers, the PCR was carried out. TCRdb's table, derived via immunoSEQ multiplex PCR, lists solely in-frame clones and lacks some. The repertoire holds 52,000 or so clones, with roughly four fifths as singletons. Notes on this clone: Its antigen remains unidentified.

The V gene lost 2 bases and the J gene lost 3 bases, with 14 bases spanning the gap. This CDR3 is 16 amino acids long. Germline-derived CDR1 and CDR2 are SGHRS and YFSETQ. Sequenced input: PBMCs. The source of this sequence is a woman in her thirties or forties in good health and CMV-seropositive. V and J are TRBV5-1 and TRBJ1-4; D is perhaps TRBD1 (5 bases). CDR3 loop: CASSFGGGAPNEKLFF. The CDR3 nucleotides are TGCGCCAGCAGCTTCGGGGGAGGGGCGCCTAATGAAAAACTGTTTTTT.